The 23 T cell receptor beta chains in this list originate from one sample, sequenced in a study of blood T cell repertoires in COVID-19. The method was immunoSEQ multiplex PCR; TCRdb's version includes in-frame clones alone and lacks a portion of them. The sample records around 20,000 clones, less than 95% being singletons. Sequencing was carried out using peripheral blood. The receptors were gathered from a man between 65 and 80 years old with acute or convalescent COVID-19.

V and J are TRBV18 and TRBJ2-7, with D possibly being TRBD2 (6 bases). The CDR3 consists of 15 residues. Trimming cost V 3 bases and J 1 base, with 13 bases left between them. CDR1 is KGHSH and CDR2 is LQKENI in the germline V gene. CDR3 sequence reads: CASSPATGGSYEQYF. The CDR3 DNA reads TGTGCCAGCTCACCCGCTACTGGGGGGTCCTACGAGCAGTACTTC.

This chain connects TRBV5-4 to TRBJ2-2; D not resolved. CDR1 and CDR2 from the germline V gene are SGHNT and YYREEE (reference sequence). V was cut by 4 bases and J by 2 bases, with 12 bases left in between. This CDR3 has 15 residues. The CDR3 sequence: CASSNRQTNTGELFF. Here the CDR3 DNA reads TGTGCCAGCAGCAATAGGCAGACTAACACCGGGGAGCTGTTTTTT.

The chain has TRBV19 and TRBJ2-5, with 12 positions matching TRBD2. V shed 4 bases, J shed 5 bases, and the junction held 8 bases outside the gene matches. The germline V gene encodes CDR1 LNHDA and CDR2 SQIVND (reference sequence). The CDR3 sequence is 16 residues long. The CDR3 DNA follows: TGTGCCAGTAGTACGCGACTAGCGGGGGCCCTGGAGACCCAGTACTTC. It encodes CASSTRLAGALETQYF.

V and J are TRBV28 and TRBJ1-1; D is possibly TRBD1 (5 bases). The germline gives CDR1 MDHEN, CDR2 SYDVKM. Deletions cut 4 bases from V and 1 base from J, with 19 bases between. There are 17 residues in the CDR3. The CDR3 bases are TGTGCCAGCAGTTCCTGGATGGGGCAGCCTTCGAACACTGAAGCTTTCTTT. Translating gives CASSSWMGQPSNTEAFF.

This chain links TRBV18 with TRBJ1-3; 8 bases agree with TRBD1. CDR3 length equals 14 residues. Looked up from germline, CDR1 is KGHSH and CDR2 is LQKENI. Germline trimming cut 3 bases from V and 3 bases from J; bases unmatched to any gene: 1. The CDR3 region is CASSPTGVGNTIYF. In DNA form, the CDR3 reads TGTGCCAGCTCACCGACAGGGGTTGGAAACACCATATATTTT.

The gene calls are TRBV5-1 and TRBJ2-7; possible D gene TRBD1, 6 bases. Between the trimmed V and J ends, which lost 5 bases and 5 bases, there was a span of 11 bases. Germline-derived CDR1 and CDR2 are SGHRS and YFSETQ. The CDR3 length is 12 residues. The CDR3 nucleotides read TGCGCCAGCAGTTTCCAGGGGAACGAGCAGTACTTC. As protein: CASSFQGNEQYF.

This CDR3 is CASSRRATDSGNTIYF. CDR3 nucleotide sequence: TGTGCCAGCAGTCGCCGCGCGACTGACTCTGGAAACACCATATATTTT. The chain employs TRBV6-6 and TRBJ1-3; D is undetermined. Germline CDR1 and CDR2: MNHNY and SVGAGI (reference sequence). Trimming removed 5 bases from V and 0 bases from J, with 14 bases in between. There are 16 residues in the CDR3.

V gene TRBV2 combines with J gene TRBJ1-5; TRBD1 agrees at 7 bases. This CDR3 spans 16 amino acids. Trimming at V came to 5 bases and at J to 0 bases, leaving 7 bases not matched to a gene. Per germline, CDR1 SNHLY and CDR2 FYNNEI. The DNA of the CDR3 is TGTGCCAGCAGTACATGGGACAGATATAGCAATCAGCCCCAGCATTTT. Translating it yields CASSTWDRYSNQPQHF. Complete variable domain (other parts from reference TRBV2 and TRBJ1-5): EPEVTQTPSHQVTQMGQEVILRCVPISNHLYFYWYRQILGQKVEFLVSFYNNEISEKSEIFDDQFSVERPDGSNFTLKIRSTKLEDSAMYFCASSTWDRYSNQPQHFGDGTRLSIL.

The chain carries TRBV9 and TRBJ1-6; no clear D gene. Per germline, CDR1 SGDLS and CDR2 YYNGEE. V dropped 1 base and J dropped 7 bases, with 12 bases sitting between them. The CDR3 loop spans 15 amino acids. The CDR3 DNA is TGTGCCAGCAGCGTACGCGAGGGTTACAATTCACCCCTCCACTTT. Its protein is CASSVREGYNSPLHF.

This sequence joins TRBV6-4 and TRBJ2-1; 8 bases align to TRBD2. CDR1 and CDR2 (germline): MRHNA, SNTAGT. V lost 9 bases, J lost 1 base, and 14 bases stayed unmatched. The CDR3 is 17 amino acids. DNA for the CDR3: TGTGCCAGTTCGCAACGTGGCGGGAGGTCGTCCTACAATGAGCAGTTCTTC. Residues: CASSQRGGRSSYNEQFF.

The genes are TRBV6-5 and TRBJ1-3, with D possibly being TRBD1 (5 bases). CDR1 and CDR2 from the germline V gene are MNHEY and SVGAGI. Trimming removed 8 bases from V and 5 bases from J, with 19 bases in between. The length of the CDR3 is 15 residues. This CDR3 is CASAPGGGSRNTIYF. The CDR3, as DNA: TGTGCCAGCGCCCCGGGGGGAGGATCTAGAAACACCATATATTTT.

The J gene is TRBJ1-6, the V gene TRBV4-3, with a weak D call TRBD1 (5 bases). The germline V and J ends were trimmed by 4 bases and 8 bases, with 15 bases remaining between them. CDR3 length: 15 residues. Germline CDR1 reads LGHNA; CDR2 reads YSLEER. CDR3 sequence: CASSPSRQTDSPLHF. As DNA, the CDR3 is TGCGCCAGCAGCCCGTCCCGACAGACAGATTCACCCCTCCACTTT.

The genes are TRBV11-2 and TRBJ2-7; 7 nucleotides match TRBD2. CDR3 length equals 15 residues. Germline V gives CDR1 SGHAT, CDR2 FQNNGV. V shed 3 bases, J shed 4 bases, and the junction held 9 bases outside the gene matches. The CDR3 loop is CASSFSGGGMYEQYF. The CDR3 region has the DNA TGTGCCAGCAGCTTCTCAGGCGGGGGAATGTACGAGCAGTACTTC. The full variable domain, completed using reference TRBV11-2 and TRBJ2-7, is EAGVAQSPRYKIIEKRQSVAFWCNPISGHATLYWYQQILGQGPKLLIQFQNNGVVDDSQLPKDRFSAERLKGVDSTLKIQPAKLEDSAVYLCASSFSGGGMYEQYFGPGTRLTVT.

The CDR3 protein is CASSLIQSWYQETQYF. CDR3 nucleotide sequence: TGTGCCAGCAGCTTAATTCAGTCCTGGTACCAAGAGACCCAGTACTTC. The chain combines TRBV11-2 with TRBJ2-5; no reliable D call. Germline V gene lookup returns CDR1 SGHAT and CDR2 FQNNGV. Trimming stripped 2 bases from V and 0 bases from J, with 13 bases between. This CDR3 region has 16 residues.

With respect to this clone: A junction boundary mismatches the germline segment, possibly from a read error. The V call is TRBV6-2 or TRBV6-3, the J call TRBJ2-7, with a weak D call TRBD1 (5 bases). CDR3 length: 14 amino acids. From germline, CDR1 is MNHEY and CDR2 SVGEGT. This CDR3 is CASSYPKTGSGTSF. CDR3 coding DNA: TGTGCCAGCAGTTACCCAAAAACAGGCTCCGGCACTTCGTTC.

The chain recombines TRBV7-2 with TRBJ1-1; 11 nucleotides line up with TRBD1. The V segment lost 4 bases and the J segment 4 bases; nucleotides outside the gene matches: 5. Germline CDR1 and CDR2: SGHTA and FQGNSA. This CDR3 contains 15 residues. The CDR3 DNA follows: TGTGCCAGCAGCTCCCGGGACAGGGGGTTCACTGAAGCTTTCTTT. The encoded protein is CASSSRDRGFTEAFF.

The chain joins TRBV6-2 or TRBV6-3 to TRBJ1-2, with D uncertain. CDR1 and CDR2 from the germline V gene are MNHEY and SVGEGT. V lost 6 bases, J lost 5 bases, and 13 bases lay in between. This CDR3 comprises 13 residues. CDR3 DNA: TGTGCCAGCAGCCCCCTCTCCGGGTATGGCTACACCTTC. Translation gives CASSPLSGYGYTF.

The V and J genes are TRBV4-1 and TRBJ1-2, with unresolved D. The CDR3 is made up of 12 amino acids. V was pared by 4 bases and J by 8 bases, with 11 bases between. The germline V gene has CDR1 MGHRA and CDR2 YSYEKL. The CDR3 nucleotides are TGCGCCAGCAGCCTCGGACGGGGAGGCTACACCTTC. The encoded protein is CASSLGRGGYTF.

V gene TRBV28 combines with J gene TRBJ2-3; 10 bases fit TRBD2. The length of the CDR3 is 15 residues. After removal of 3 bases from V and 8 bases from J, the junction contained 8 bases not matched to a gene. Germline V gene sequence: CDR1 MDHEN, CDR2 SYDVKM. The CDR3 is CASSLLAGEVGTQYF. CDR3 bases: TGTGCCAGCAGTTTGCTAGCGGGAGAAGTGGGTACGCAGTATTTT.

The chain employs TRBV2 and TRBJ2-1; D might be TRBD1 (6 bases). The V and J ends lost 9 bases and 0 bases respectively, with 12 bases between them. From germline, CDR1 is SNHLY and CDR2 FYNNEI. CDR3 length: 14 residues. The CDR3 loop reads CASGRGSSYNEQFF. The CDR3 coding sequence is TGTGCCAGTGGAAGGGGGAGCTCCTACAATGAGCAGTTCTTC.

This chain joins TRBV11-2 and TRBJ2-5, with D perhaps matching TRBD1 (5 bases). Between the trimmed V and J ends, which lost 1 base and 4 bases, there was a span of 13 bases. This CDR3 comprises 15 residues. CDR1 is SGHAT and CDR2 is FQNNGV in the germline V gene. The CDR3 loop reads CASSLVWTPRETQYF. The CDR3 DNA reads as TGTGCCAGCAGCTTAGTGTGGACACCGAGAGAGACCCAGTACTTC.

The gene calls are TRBV4-1 and TRBJ1-3; no clear D. CDR3 length equals 18 residues. V dropped 1 base and J dropped 0 bases, with 16 bases sitting between them. The V gene's germline CDR1 is MGHRA and CDR2 YSYEKL. The CDR3 nucleotides read TGCGCCAGCAGCCAAGCTTTTGGACTGAGAAGCTCTGGAAACACCATATATTTT. It is translated as CASSQAFGLRSSGNTIYF.

This chain joins TRBV3-1 (or the pseudogene TRBV3-2) and TRBJ2-3; 7 nucleotides agree with TRBD2. The CDR3 has 19 residues. V trimming: 2 bases; J trimming: 1 base; junction bases outside the gene matches: 15. Germline V gene sequence: CDR1 LGHDT, CDR2 YNNKEL (reference sequence). CDR3 residues: CASSQRVFPQRDGTDTQYF. CDR3 sequence (DNA): TGTGCCAGCAGCCAAAGGGTCTTCCCCCAGCGGGACGGCACAGATACGCAGTATTTT.